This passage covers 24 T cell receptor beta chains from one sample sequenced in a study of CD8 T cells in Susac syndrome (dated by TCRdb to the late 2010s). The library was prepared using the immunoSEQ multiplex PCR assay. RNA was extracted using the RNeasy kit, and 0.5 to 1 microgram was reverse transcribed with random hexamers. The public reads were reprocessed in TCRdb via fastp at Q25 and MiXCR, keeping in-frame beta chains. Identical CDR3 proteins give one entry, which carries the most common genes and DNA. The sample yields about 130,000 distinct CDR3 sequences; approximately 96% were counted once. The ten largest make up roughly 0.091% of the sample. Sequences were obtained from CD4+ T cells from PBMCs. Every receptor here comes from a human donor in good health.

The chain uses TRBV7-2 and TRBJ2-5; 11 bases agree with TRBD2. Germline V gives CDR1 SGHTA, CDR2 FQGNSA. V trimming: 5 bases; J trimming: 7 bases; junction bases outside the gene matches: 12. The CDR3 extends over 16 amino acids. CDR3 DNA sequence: TGTGCCAGCAGCGATAGGACTAGCGGGCCCGGTTGGACCCAGTACTTC. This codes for CASSDRTSGPGWTQYF.

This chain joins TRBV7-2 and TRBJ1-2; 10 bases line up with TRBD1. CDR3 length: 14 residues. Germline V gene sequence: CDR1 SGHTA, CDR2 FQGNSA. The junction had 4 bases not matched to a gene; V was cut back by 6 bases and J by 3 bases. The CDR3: CASRPGQGYYGYTF. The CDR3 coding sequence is TGTGCCAGCAGGCCGGGACAGGGGTACTATGGCTACACCTTC.

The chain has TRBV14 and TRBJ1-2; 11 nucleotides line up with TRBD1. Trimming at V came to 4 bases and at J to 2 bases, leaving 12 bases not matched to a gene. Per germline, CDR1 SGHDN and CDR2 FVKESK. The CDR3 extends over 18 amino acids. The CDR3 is CASSPRLDRGQGNYGYTF. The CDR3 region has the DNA TGTGCCAGCAGCCCCCGCTTGGACAGGGGGCAAGGGAACTATGGCTACACCTTC.

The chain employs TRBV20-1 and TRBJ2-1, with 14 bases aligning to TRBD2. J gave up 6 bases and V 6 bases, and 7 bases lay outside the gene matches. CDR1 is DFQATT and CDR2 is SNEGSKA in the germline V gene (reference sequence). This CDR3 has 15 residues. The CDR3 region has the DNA TGCAGTGCGAAGCTTGGACTAGCGGGAGGCAATGAGCAGTTCTTC. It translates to CSAKLGLAGGNEQFF.

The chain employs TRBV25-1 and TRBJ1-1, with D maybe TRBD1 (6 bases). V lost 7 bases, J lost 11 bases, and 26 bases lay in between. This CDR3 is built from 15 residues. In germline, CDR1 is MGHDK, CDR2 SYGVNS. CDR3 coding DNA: TGTGCCAGCAAAACCGGGGGCCTCGGAGGGAGTGGTGCTTTCTTT. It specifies CASKTGGLGGSGAFF.

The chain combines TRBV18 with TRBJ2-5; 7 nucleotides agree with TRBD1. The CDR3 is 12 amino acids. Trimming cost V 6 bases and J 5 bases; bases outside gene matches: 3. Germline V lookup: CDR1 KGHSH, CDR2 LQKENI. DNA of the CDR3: TGTGCCAGCTCGGGGACAGACGAGACCCAGTACTTC. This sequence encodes CASSGTDETQYF.

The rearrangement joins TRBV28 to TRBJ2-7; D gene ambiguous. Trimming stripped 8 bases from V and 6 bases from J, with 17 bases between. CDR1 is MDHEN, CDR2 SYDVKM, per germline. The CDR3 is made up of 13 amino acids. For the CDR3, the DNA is TGTGCCAGCGTACTGGTCCAAGTCCCCGAGCAGTACTTC. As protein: CASVLVQVPEQYF.

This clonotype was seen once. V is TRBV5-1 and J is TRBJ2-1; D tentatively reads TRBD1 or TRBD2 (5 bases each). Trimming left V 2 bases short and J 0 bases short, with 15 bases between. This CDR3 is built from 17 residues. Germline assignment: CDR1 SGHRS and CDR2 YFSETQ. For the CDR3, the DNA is TGCGCCAGCAGCTTTGCCGGGGCCCAAAGCTCCTACAATGAGCAGTTCTTC. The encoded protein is CASSFAGAQSSYNEQFF.

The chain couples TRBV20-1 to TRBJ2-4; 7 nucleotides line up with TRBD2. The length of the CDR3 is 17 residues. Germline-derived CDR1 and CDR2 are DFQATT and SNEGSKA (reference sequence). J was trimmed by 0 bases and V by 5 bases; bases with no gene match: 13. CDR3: CSAPVRWGRAAKNIQYF. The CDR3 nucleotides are TGCAGTGCTCCCGTACGATGGGGGAGGGCAGCCAAAAACATTCAGTACTTC.

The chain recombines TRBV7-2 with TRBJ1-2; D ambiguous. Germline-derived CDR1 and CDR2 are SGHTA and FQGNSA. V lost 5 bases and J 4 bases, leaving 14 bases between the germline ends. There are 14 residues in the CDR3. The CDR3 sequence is CASSGRSPGYGYTF. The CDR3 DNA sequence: TGTGCCAGCAGCGGCAGGTCACCGGGCTATGGCTACACCTTC.

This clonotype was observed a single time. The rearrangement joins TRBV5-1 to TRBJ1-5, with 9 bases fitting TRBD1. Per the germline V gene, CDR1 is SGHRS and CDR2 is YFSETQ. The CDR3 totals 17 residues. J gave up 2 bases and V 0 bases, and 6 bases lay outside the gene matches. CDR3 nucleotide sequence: TGCGCCAGCAGCTTGGGTGGACAGGGGATAGGCAATCAGCCCCAGCATTTT. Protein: CASSLGGQGIGNQPQHF.

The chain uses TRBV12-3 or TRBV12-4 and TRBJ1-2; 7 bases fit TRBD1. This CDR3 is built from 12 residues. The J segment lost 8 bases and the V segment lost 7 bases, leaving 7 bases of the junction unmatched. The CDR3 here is CASTTRQGGYTF. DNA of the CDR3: TGTGCCAGCACTACTAGACAGGGAGGCTACACCTTC.

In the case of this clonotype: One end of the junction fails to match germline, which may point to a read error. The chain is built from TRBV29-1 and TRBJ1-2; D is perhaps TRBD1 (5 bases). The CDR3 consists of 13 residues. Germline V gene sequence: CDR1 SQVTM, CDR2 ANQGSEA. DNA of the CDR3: TGCAGCGCTGAACCCCCAGGGAGCTATGGCTACACCTTC. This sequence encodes CSAEPPGSYGYTF.

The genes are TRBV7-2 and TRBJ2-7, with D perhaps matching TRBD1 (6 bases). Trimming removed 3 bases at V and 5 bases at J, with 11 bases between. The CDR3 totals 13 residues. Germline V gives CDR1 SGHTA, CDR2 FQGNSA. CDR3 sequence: CASSFKGDHEQYF. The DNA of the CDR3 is TGTGCCAGCAGCTTTAAGGGGGACCACGAGCAGTACTTC. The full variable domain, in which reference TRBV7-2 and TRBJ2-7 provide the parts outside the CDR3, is GAGVSQSPSNKVTEKGKDVELRCDPISGHTALYWYRQSLGQGLEFLIYFQGNSAPDKSGLPSDRFSAERTGGSVSTLTIQRTQQEDSAVYLCASSFKGDHEQYFGPGTRLTVT.

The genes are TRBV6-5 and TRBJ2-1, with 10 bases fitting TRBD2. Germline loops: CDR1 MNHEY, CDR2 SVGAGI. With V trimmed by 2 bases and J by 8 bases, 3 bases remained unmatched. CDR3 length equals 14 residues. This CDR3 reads CASSYLLAGDEQFF. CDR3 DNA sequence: TGTGCCAGCAGTTACCTTCTAGCGGGAGATGAGCAGTTCTTC.

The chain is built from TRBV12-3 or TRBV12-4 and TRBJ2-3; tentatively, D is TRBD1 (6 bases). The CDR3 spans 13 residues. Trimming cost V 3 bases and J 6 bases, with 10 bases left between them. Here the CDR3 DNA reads TGTGCCAGCAGTTTGACAGGACCGGATACGCAGTATTTT. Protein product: CASSLTGPDTQYF.

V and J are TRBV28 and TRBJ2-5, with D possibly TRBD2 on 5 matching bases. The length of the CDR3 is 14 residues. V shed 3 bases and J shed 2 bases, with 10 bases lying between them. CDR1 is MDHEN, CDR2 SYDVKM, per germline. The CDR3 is CASSLVRGQETQYF. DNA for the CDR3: TGTGCCAGCAGTTTGGTCCGGGGACAAGAGACCCAGTACTTC.

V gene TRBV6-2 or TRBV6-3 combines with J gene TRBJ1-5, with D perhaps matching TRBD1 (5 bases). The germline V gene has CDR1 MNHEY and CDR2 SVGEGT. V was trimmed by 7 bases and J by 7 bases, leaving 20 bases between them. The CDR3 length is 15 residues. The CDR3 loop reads CASNPSLGGGQPQHF. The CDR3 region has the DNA TGTGCCAGCAATCCGAGTTTGGGGGGGGGACAGCCCCAGCATTTT.

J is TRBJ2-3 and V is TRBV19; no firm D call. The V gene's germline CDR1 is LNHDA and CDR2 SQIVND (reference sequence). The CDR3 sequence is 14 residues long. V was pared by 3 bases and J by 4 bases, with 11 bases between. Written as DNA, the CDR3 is TGTGCCAGTAGTATCCCATCCGATTCAGATACGCAGTATTTT. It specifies CASSIPSDSDTQYF.

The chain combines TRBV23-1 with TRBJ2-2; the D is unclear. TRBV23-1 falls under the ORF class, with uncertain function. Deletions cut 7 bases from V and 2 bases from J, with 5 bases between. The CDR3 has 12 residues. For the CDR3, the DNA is TGCGCCAGCACCCGAAACACCGGGGAGCTGTTTTTT. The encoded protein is CASTRNTGELFF.

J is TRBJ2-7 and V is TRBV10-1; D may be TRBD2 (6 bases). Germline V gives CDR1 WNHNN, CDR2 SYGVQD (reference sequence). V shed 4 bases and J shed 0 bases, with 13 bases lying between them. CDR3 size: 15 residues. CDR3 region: CASSAGLLPSYEQYF. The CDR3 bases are TGCGCCAGCAGTGCGGGACTCTTACCCTCCTACGAGCAGTACTTC.

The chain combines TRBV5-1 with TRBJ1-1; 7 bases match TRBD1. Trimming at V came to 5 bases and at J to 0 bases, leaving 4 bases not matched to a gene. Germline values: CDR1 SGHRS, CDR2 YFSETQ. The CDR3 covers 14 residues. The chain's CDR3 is CASSDTGVNTEAFF. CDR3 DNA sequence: TGCGCCAGCAGTGACACAGGGGTGAACACTGAAGCTTTCTTT. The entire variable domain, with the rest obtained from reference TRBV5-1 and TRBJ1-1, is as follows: KAGVTQTPRYLIKTRGQQVTLSCSPISGHRSVSWYQQTPGQGLQFLFEYFSETQRNKGNFPGRFSGRQFSNSRSEMNVSTLELGDSALYLCASSDTGVNTEAFFGQGTRLTVV.

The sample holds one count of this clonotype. CDR3 DNA: TGCAGTGCTAGGGACCTTGCTGGGAGAAGATCCTACAATGAGCAGTTCTTC. This translates into CSARDLAGRRSYNEQFF. The J gene is TRBJ2-1, the V gene TRBV20-1, with D maybe TRBD2 (5 bases). V was pared by 3 bases and J by 1 base, with 19 bases between. Germline V gene data show CDR1 as DFQATT and CDR2 as SNEGSKA (reference sequence). CDR3 size: 17 residues.

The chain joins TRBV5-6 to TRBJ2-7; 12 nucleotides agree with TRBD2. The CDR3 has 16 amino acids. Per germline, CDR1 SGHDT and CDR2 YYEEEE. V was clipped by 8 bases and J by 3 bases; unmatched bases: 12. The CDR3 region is CASRSHPTSGGYEQYF. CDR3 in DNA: TGTGCCAGTCGCTCCCATCCGACTAGCGGGGGCTACGAGCAGTACTTC.